This T cell receptor beta chain comes out of a study of blood T cell repertoires in COVID-19. For the study at large: PBMCs, B-cell-depleted T cells, or T cells were the source of the cDNA or gDNA that made up the material.

The data were produced by immunoSEQ multiplex PCR, yet TCRdb's version contains in-frame clones alone and is incomplete. The sample yields some 270,000 clones, roughly 90% seen once. V shed 4 bases, J shed 4 bases, and the junction held 4 bases outside the gene matches. Per germline, CDR1 LGHNA and CDR2 YSLEER. The CDR3 is 16 residues long. This chain joins TRBV4-3 and TRBJ2-1; 13 positions match TRBD2. This receptor was identified in a woman aged 55-69 years with COVID-19, enrolled during active disease. Sequenced: peripheral blood. The CDR3, as DNA: TGCGCCAGCAGCCGGACTAGCGGGGGAGGTTACAATGAGCAGTTCTTC. The encoded protein is CASSRTSGGGYNEQFF.